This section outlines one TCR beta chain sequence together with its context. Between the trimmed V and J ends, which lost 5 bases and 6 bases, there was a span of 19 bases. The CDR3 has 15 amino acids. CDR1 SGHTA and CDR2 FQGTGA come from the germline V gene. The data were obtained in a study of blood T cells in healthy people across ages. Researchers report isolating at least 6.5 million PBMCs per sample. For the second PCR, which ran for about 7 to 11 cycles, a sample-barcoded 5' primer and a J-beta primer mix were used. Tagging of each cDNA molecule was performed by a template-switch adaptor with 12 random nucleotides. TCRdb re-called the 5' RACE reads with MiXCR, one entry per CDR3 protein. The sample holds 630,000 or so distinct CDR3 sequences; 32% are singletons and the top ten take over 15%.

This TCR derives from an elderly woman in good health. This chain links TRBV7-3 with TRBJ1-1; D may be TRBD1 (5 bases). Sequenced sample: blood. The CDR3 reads CASSLTGGTSAEAFF. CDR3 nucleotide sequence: TGTGCCAGCAGCCTCACTGGGGGAACGAGCGCTGAAGCTTTCTTT.